The entry that follows covers one T cell receptor beta chain sequence. Repertoires were generated with immunoSEQ multiplex PCR, while TCRdb's copy carries only in-frame clones and drops some. Here the sample spans tens of thousands of clones, roughly 92% being singletons. The record originates from a study of T cell changes during pregnancy in multiple sclerosis. This CDR3 is 14 amino acids long. Trimming at V came to 3 bases and at J to 11 bases, leaving 8 bases not matched to a gene. Germline CDR1 LNHDA, CDR2 SQIVND (reference sequence). The gene calls are TRBV19 and TRBJ1-1; 11 nucleotides line up with TRBD1. The TCR sequence derives from a female donor in good health, enrolled as a control in a pregnancy study. Sequencing was performed on peripheral blood, taken in the second trimester of pregnancy. CDR3 region: CASSIGTGGFEAFF. The CDR3 bases are TGTGCCAGTAGTATTGGGACAGGGGGATTTGAGGCTTTCTTT.